This is a list of T cell receptor beta chains from one sample in a study of blood T cell repertoires in COVID-19. Repertoires were generated with immunoSEQ multiplex PCR, while TCRdb's copy carries only in-frame clones and drops some. The data hold fewer than 80,000 clones, with around 74% observed a single time. The material sequenced was peripheral blood. Receptor source: an elderly woman with active or convalescent COVID-19. Each CDR3 is given with its conserved first and last residue. The order of the fields is J gene, clone size, D gene, CDR3 length, V gene, CDR3 DNA, CDR3 protein. D genes are given only for firm matches. Only part of the rows carry a size: once, few, many, or a class if the clone is expanded.

TRBJ2-3 - TRBD2 17 TRBV28 TGTGCCAGCAGTATGCGACTAGCGGGAGCTGGAACAGATACGCAGTATTTT CASSMRLAGAGTDTQYF
TRBJ2-7 - - 18 TRBV21-1 TGTGCCAGCAGCAAAGTTGGTAGCGGGGGGGACCGCCGAGACGAGCAGTACTTC CASSKVGSGGDRRDEQYF
TRBJ1-4 - - 17 TRBV28 TGTGCCAGCAGTCCGAGGACAGCATTCGCAACTAATGAAAAACTGTTTTTT CASSPRTAFATNEKLFF
TRBJ1-5 - - 18 TRBV27 TGTGCCAGCAGTTTATACGGGGGAATGGCGGTGAGCAATCAGCCCCAGCATTTT CASSLYGGMAVSNQPQHF
TRBJ2-1 - TRBD1 17 TRBV6-1 TGTGCCAGCAGTGAACATCCGGGACAGGGGATGTACAATGAGCAGTTCTTC CASSEHPGQGMYNEQFF
TRBJ2-1 few TRBD2 17 TRBV5-8 TGTGCCAGCAGCTCCTCGAGCGGACTAGCGGACTACAATGAGCAGTTCTTC CASSSSSGLADYNEQFF
TRBJ2-3 - TRBD1 15 TRBV9 TGTGCCAGCGCCACGGACAGGGGGCGCTCAGATACGCAGTATTTT CASATDRGRSDTQYF
TRBJ2-2 few - 14 TRBV4-3 TGCGCCAGCAGCCAAGACGCAGGGTCCGGGGAGCTGTTTTTT CASSQDAGSGELFF
TRBJ2-2 few TRBD2 16 TRBV6-1 TGTGCCAGCAGTGAAGGGCTAGCGGGAGGTATGGGGGAGCTGTTTTTT CASSEGLAGGMGELFF
TRBJ1-3 once - 14 TRBV30 TGTGCCTGGAAATGGGGCCACTCTGGAAACACCATATATTTT CAWKWGHSGNTIYF
TRBJ1-2 - - 11 TRBV20-1 TGCAGTGCTAGACGGGGGGATGGCTACACCTTC CSARRGDGYTF
TRBJ1-2 - - 13 TRBV25-1 TGTGCCAGCAGTGAAGCGAAGCCCGGGGGCTACACCTTC CASSEAKPGGYTF
TRBJ2-1 once TRBD2 16 TRBV5-5 TGTGCCAGCAGGGGGACTAGCGGGAGTTTCAACAATGAGCAGTTCTTC CASRGTSGSFNNEQFF
TRBJ1-2 - TRBD1 17 TRBV6-6 TGTGCCAGCAGTCCCCGAATAGATCCAGGGGGCGCGGACGGCTACACCTTC CASSPRIDPGGADGYTF
TRBJ2-7 - - 12 TRBV2 TGTGCCAGCAGTCGGTTTGATTTGGAGCAGTACTTC CASSRFDLEQYF
TRBJ2-7 few TRBD1 13 TRBV5-1 TGCGCCAGCAGCTGGGACAGAGACTACGAGCAGTACTTC CASSWDRDYEQYF
TRBJ1-5 - - 14 TRBV6-5 TGTGCCAGCAGTTACTTCCCAGCGTATCAGCCCCAGCATTTT CASSYFPAYQPQHF
TRBJ2-1 - TRBD2 15 TRBV19 TGTGCCAGTAGTTCGGGGACTAGCGGGTACAATGAGCAGTTCTTC CASSSGTSGYNEQFF
TRBJ1-2 - TRBD1 14 TRBV30 TGTGCCTGGAACCGGGACAGAGCTAACTATGGCTACACCTTC CAWNRDRANYGYTF
TRBJ2-1 - TRBD2 16 TRBV19 TGTGCCAGTAGTCGGGGGGGTCTCATACGTGTCAATGAGCAGTTCTTC CASSRGGLIRVNEQFF
TRBJ2-5 - TRBD2 12 TRBV29-1 TGCAGCGTGGGGACTAGCAGGGAGACCCAGTACTTC CSVGTSRETQYF
TRBJ2-1 once - 15 TRBV28 TGTGCCATAGCGGCGGGGGCCCTTTTCAACAATGAGCAGTTCTTC CAIAAGALFNNEQFF
TRBJ2-1 once TRBD2 15 TRBV3-1/TRBV3-2 TGTGCCAGCAGCCTACCGGGACTAGCAATGAATGAGCAGTTCTTC CASSLPGLAMNEQFF
TRBJ1-5 - TRBD1 15 TRBV5-6 TGTGCCAGCAGCTTGGCCGACAGGGGCAATCAGCCCCAGCATTTT CASSLADRGNQPQHF
TRBJ1-2 - TRBD1 17 TRBV10-3 TGTGCCATCAGAATGACCGGGACAGGATTTTTTAACTATGGCTACACCTTC CAIRMTGTGFFNYGYTF
TRBJ2-7 - - 15 TRBV6-5 TGTGCCAGCAGTTATGGGCGGGACTTATACTACGAGCAGTACTTC CASSYGRDLYYEQYF
TRBJ1-5 - - 14 TRBV19 TGTGCCATGGCCACAACTAGATTATATCAGCCCCAGCATTTT CAMATTRLYQPQHF
TRBJ1-1 once - 15 TRBV2 TGTGCCAGCAGTGAACAACTTACAAGCACCGGGAAAGCTTTCTTT CASSEQLTSTGKAFF
TRBJ2-3 few TRBD1 13 TRBV11-1 TGTGCCAGCAGTTGGACAGGGCCAGATACGCAGTATTTT CASSWTGPDTQYF
TRBJ2-7 - - 13 TRBV6-6 TGTGCCAGCAAAATAGGGGGTCAGCGAGAGCAGTACTTC CASKIGGQREQYF
TRBJ2-1 - TRBD2 18 TRBV3-1/TRBV3-2 TGTGCCAGCAGCCAAGATAGGGGGGGGACTAGAAGGTTTAATGAGCAGTTCTTC CASSQDRGGTRRFNEQFF
TRBJ2-1 - TRBD2 13 TRBV7-2 TGTGCCAGCAGCCTCAGACTAGCGGCTGAGCAGTTCTTC CASSLRLAAEQFF
TRBJ2-5 - TRBD1 15 TRBV7-2 TGTGCCAGCAGCTTAGGCCAGGGGGCAACGGAGACCCAGTACTTC CASSLGQGATETQYF
TRBJ2-5 few TRBD2 15 TRBV5-1 TGCGCCAGCAGCTTGGCTAGCGGGGGCCAAGAGACCCAGTACTTC CASSLASGGQETQYF
TRBJ2-1 once - 15 TRBV5-1 TGCGCCAGCAGCTTGGTAGGGGCAAACTACAATGAGCAGTTCTTC CASSLVGANYNEQFF
TRBJ2-5 - TRBD2 17 TRBV27 TGTGCCAGCAGCCCTTCGGGAGGGTTAGCGGTACAAGAGACCCAGTACTTC CASSPSGGLAVQETQYF
TRBJ2-1 - TRBD2 15 TRBV4-1 TGCGCCAGCAGCCAGTCCGGGACTAGGACCAATGAGCAGTTCTTC CASSQSGTRTNEQFF
TRBJ2-1 - - 18 TRBV2 TGTGCCAGCAGTGAATTGGGGCGGACCTGGCTCTCCTACAATGAGCAGTTCTTC CASSELGRTWLSYNEQFF
TRBJ1-1 - TRBD1 16 TRBV19 TGTGCCAGTAGTCCCAGGGGGAACCTTCTGAACACTGAAGCTTTCTTT CASSPRGNLLNTEAFF
TRBJ2-1 - TRBD2 18 TRBV18 TGTGCCAGCTCACGGAAGGCTAGCGGGGGGCCCCCTTACAATGAGCAGTTCTTC CASSRKASGGPPYNEQFF
TRBJ1-3 - TRBD1 14 TRBV5-1 TGCGCCAGCAAAATCGACAGGGGAGGAAACACCATATATTTT CASKIDRGGNTIYF
TRBJ2-1 - TRBD1 13 TRBV11-2 TGTGCCAGCAGCCCGACAGGGGTCAATGAGCAGTTCTTC CASSPTGVNEQFF
TRBJ2-1 - - 12 TRBV3-1/TRBV3-2 TGTGCCGAAGCGACCCTATTGGATGAGCAGTTCTTC CAEATLLDEQFF
TRBJ2-7 - TRBD1 14 TRBV2 TGTGCCAGCAACCCCGACAGGGTTAGCTACGAGCAGTACTTC CASNPDRVSYEQYF
TRBJ1-1 few TRBD1 14 TRBV28 TGTGCCAGCAGTTCAGGGGGCCTGAACACTGAAGCTTTCTTT CASSSGGLNTEAFF
TRBJ1-5 - TRBD1 21 TRBV12-5 TGTGCTAGTGGTTTGGTACTCTGGGGACAGGGGGCCGGTCGGAGCAATCAGCCCCAGCATTTT CASGLVLWGQGAGRSNQPQHF
TRBJ1-5 - - 15 TRBV19 TGTGCCAGTAGTATGGGACTCCTAGCGGGTCAGCCCCAGCATTTT CASSMGLLAGQPQHF
TRBJ1-2 - - 12 TRBV30 TGTGCCTGGAGTGTATACAGAGACAGCCTTTTCTTC CAWSVYRDSLFF
TRBJ2-3 few - 16 TRBV9 TGTGCCAGCAGCGTAGCTCGGTCCACCTCAACAGATACGCAGTATTTT CASSVARSTSTDTQYF
TRBJ2-1 - - 14 TRBV9 TGTGCCAGCAGCGTAGGAGGTAGAGGCAATGAGCAGTTCTTC CASSVGGRGNEQFF
TRBJ1-5 - TRBD1 14 TRBV7-8 TGTGCCAGCAGCTCTGACAGGGGCAATCAGCCCCAGCATTTT CASSSDRGNQPQHF
TRBJ2-3 - - 17 TRBV19 TGTGCCAGTAGTATAGTGGAGCGGATGGTGGCCACAGATACGCAGTATTTT CASSIVERMVATDTQYF
TRBJ1-1 - - 14 TRBV7-9 TGTGCCAGCAGCTTGGAATATGGGGAGAGTGAAGCTTTCTTT CASSLEYGESEAFF
TRBJ1-6 once - 14 TRBV18 TGTGCCAGCTCCGCAAACGGGTTTGGGTCACCCCTCCACTTT CASSANGFGSPLHF
TRBJ2-7 - - 11 TRBV18 TGTGCCAGCTCACACCAGTACGAGCAGTACTTC CASSHQYEQYF